The 22 T cell receptor beta chains listed next were all sequenced from one sample in a study of T cells in Graves' hyperthyroidism and ophthalmopathy. RNA transcripts yielded amplified TCR beta CDR3 regions. When the TCR CDR3 underwent first-round RT-PCR, the HTBI primer set was used. TCRdb used MiXCR to reprocess the multiplex PCR reads, holding one entry per CDR3 protein. The table has hundreds of thousands of distinct CDR3 sequences, 14% to 15% seen once. Sequencing input: blood. Source of these receptors: a young man with Graves' ophthalmopathy.

This clonotype was observed at least ten times. The chain has TRBV3-1 and TRBJ2-7; 8 bases map to TRBD2. Germline V lookup: CDR1 LGHDT, CDR2 YNNKEL (reference sequence). This CDR3 contains 15 residues. Unmatched junction bases numbered 7, after V lost 0 bases and J lost 6 bases. DNA for the CDR3: TGTGCCAGCAGCCAAGATACGGGAGGGCCTATCGAGCAGTACTTC. Amino acids: CASSQDTGGPIEQYF.

CDR3 in amino acids: CASRSGGAGNTIYF. CDR3 coding DNA: TGTGCCAGCAGGAGTGGGGGAGCGGGAAACACCATATATTTT. V and J are TRBV27 and TRBJ1-3; maybe TRBD1 (5 bases). The V end lost 6 bases, the J end lost 4 bases, and 13 bases lay between the germline ends. The CDR3 contains 14 residues. Germline V gene lookup returns CDR1 MNHEY and CDR2 SMNVEV (reference sequence).

This clonotype was seen ten or more times. The J gene is TRBJ2-7, the V gene TRBV7-9, with 7 bases fitting TRBD1. J was trimmed by 5 bases and V by 8 bases; bases with no gene match: 9. The CDR3 length is 13 residues. Germline V gene sequence: CDR1 SEHNR, CDR2 FQNEAQ (reference sequence). As DNA, the CDR3 is TGTGCCAGCTTGGGGACAGTTCGCGACGAGCAGTACTTC. Its protein is CASLGTVRDEQYF.

This clonotype was seen repeatedly, ten times or more. The chain employs TRBV5-1 and TRBJ2-1, with TRBD2 matching 9 bases. Germline values: CDR1 SGHRS, CDR2 YFSETQ. V lost 2 bases to trimming and J lost 4 bases; unmatched junction nucleotides: 7. This CDR3 is built from 16 residues. CDR3 nucleotide sequence: TGCGCCAGCAGCTTTCTAGCGGGGACCGAGTACAATGAGCAGTTCTTC. This sequence encodes CASSFLAGTEYNEQFF.

This chain connects TRBV7-3 to TRBJ1-2; 10 nucleotides align to TRBD1. J lost 7 bases, V lost 5 bases, and 7 bases had no gene match. Germline-derived CDR1 and CDR2 are SGHTA and FQGTGA. The CDR3 contains 14 residues. The CDR3 nucleotides are TGTGCCAGCAGCCGGGGACAGGGGAGAGGTGGCTACACCTTC. Protein sequence: CASSRGQGRGGYTF.

This clonotype was counted many times. The chain couples TRBV12-3 or TRBV12-4 to TRBJ1-6; possible D gene TRBD1, 5 bases. V lost 4 bases and J lost 9, with 10 bases in between. The CDR3 has 13 residues. The CDR3 nucleotides are TGTGCCAGCAGTTGGGGCAGGACTTCACCCCTCCACTTT. Translating it yields CASSWGRTSPLHF.

In regard to this clonotype: Because the CDR3 is missing its conserved closing phenylalanine or tryptophan, this is likely a read error. This sequence joins TRBV10-3 and TRBJ1-1; perhaps TRBD1 as D (5 bases). Germline values: CDR1 ENHRY, CDR2 SYGVKD. V lost 4 bases to trimming and J lost 3 bases, with 15 bases between them. The length of the CDR3 is 15 residues. CDR3 sequence reads: CAISALLGGDTEAFL. Written as DNA, the CDR3 is TGTGCCATCAGTGCCTTGTTGGGGGGGGACACTGAAGCTTTCCTT.

This clonotype occurred a few times. This chain connects TRBV7-9 to TRBJ2-3; D may be TRBD2 (6 bases). CDR3 size: 17 residues. With 1 base removed from V and 4 bases from J, the gap between germline ends came to 18 bases. Looked up from germline, CDR1 is SEHNR and CDR2 is FQNEAQ (reference sequence). The CDR3 sequence is CASSLVGGRTRADTQYF. The CDR3 nucleotides read TGTGCCAGCAGCTTAGTCGGAGGGAGAACGAGGGCAGATACGCAGTATTTT.

This clonotype came up many times. J is TRBJ2-7 and V is TRBV2; TRBD2 aligns across 8 bases. The CDR3 sequence is 14 residues long. Per germline, CDR1 SNHLY and CDR2 FYNNEI. V dropped 6 bases and J dropped 2; count of bases not matched to a gene: 6. This CDR3 is CASRALADPYEQYF. The CDR3 bases are TGTGCCAGCAGAGCACTAGCGGACCCCTACGAGCAGTACTTC.

This clonotype was counted many times. The gene calls are TRBV27 and TRBJ2-7, with D tentatively TRBD2 (6 bases). V lost 6 bases and J 1 base, leaving 13 bases between the germline ends. The CDR3 covers 14 residues. CDR1 and CDR2 (germline): MNHEY, SMNVEV (reference sequence). The CDR3 DNA sequence: TGTGCCAGCAGCCGGGACTCACGATCCTACGAGCAGTACTTC. Its translation is CASSRDSRSYEQYF.

The sample holds many counts of this clonotype. The chain is built from TRBV11-3 and TRBJ1-6, with a tentative D call TRBD1 (6 bases). This CDR3 region has 18 residues. The V end lost 0 bases, the J end lost 4 bases, and 16 bases lay between the germline ends. Germline CDR1 is SGHNT and CDR2 is YENEEA. CDR3 amino acids: CASSLDFSRDTYNSPLHF. The CDR3, as DNA: TGTGCCAGCAGCTTAGATTTCTCGCGGGACACATATAATTCACCCCTCCACTTT.

A note on this clonotype: Given a much more abundant clone one base away, this may be a read error. DNA for the CDR3: TGTGCCAGCCCACCTCAGGGGGCGCATAATGAAAAACTGTTTTTT. This codes for CASPPQGAHNEKLFF. The V gene is TRBV18, the J gene TRBJ1-4; 8 nucleotides align to TRBD1. From germline, CDR1 is KGHSH and CDR2 LQKENI. The CDR3 has 15 amino acids.

This clonotype was seen ten or more times. V gene TRBV7-8 combines with J gene TRBJ2-4; D may be TRBD1 (5 bases). With 1 base removed from V and 0 bases from J, the gap between germline ends came to 10 bases. The CDR3 runs to 16 residues. Looked up from germline, CDR1 is SGHVS and CDR2 is FQNEAQ. The CDR3 spells CASSLEGQGAKNIQYF. The CDR3 region has the DNA TGTGCCAGCAGCTTAGAGGGCCAGGGAGCCAAAAACATTCAGTACTTC.

At least ten counts were recorded for this clonotype. This chain connects TRBV7-3 to TRBJ1-2, with 10 nucleotides matching TRBD1. The V segment lost 4 bases and the J segment 8 bases; nucleotides outside the gene matches: 10. The CDR3 covers 15 residues. Germline V gives CDR1 SGHTA, CDR2 FQGTGA. The CDR3 bases are TGTGCCAGCAGCTCAAGGGACAGGGGAATTAAGGGCTACACCTTC. It yields the protein CASSSRDRGIKGYTF. Full variable domain (outside the CDR3, taken from reference TRBV7-3 and TRBJ1-2): GAGVSQTPSNKVTEKGKYVELRCDPISGHTALYWYRQSLGQGPEFLIYFQGTGAADDSGLPNDRFFAVRPEGSVSTLKIQRTERGDSAVYLCASSSRDRGIKGYTFGSGTRLTVV.

The CDR3 is CATRAGVRHTGELFF. CDR3 bases: TGTGCCACCAGGGCCGGGGTCCGTCACACCGGGGAGCTGTTTTTT. The chain recombines TRBV15 with TRBJ2-2, with D maybe TRBD2 (5 bases). Between the trimmed V and J ends, which lost 6 bases and 3 bases, there was a span of 14 bases. The CDR3 has 15 residues. Germline V CDR1 and CDR2: LNHNV, YYDKDF (reference sequence).

This clonotype was recorded at least ten times. The rearrangement links TRBV7-9 to TRBJ2-2, with D tentatively TRBD1 (6 bases). The V gene's germline CDR1 is SEHNR and CDR2 FQNEAQ (reference sequence). This CDR3 spans 15 amino acids. V lost 2 bases to trimming and J lost 4 bases, with 11 bases between them. CDR3 DNA: TGTGCCAGCAGCTTATTGGCGACAGGCACCGGGGAGCTGTTTTTT. Its protein is CASSLLATGTGELFF. Based on the CDR3 plus reference TRBV7-9 and TRBJ2-2, the full variable domain is DTGVSQNPRHKITKRGQNVTFRCDPISEHNRLYWYRQTLGQGPEFLTYFQNEAQLEKSRLLSDRFSAERPKGSFSTLEIQRTEQGDSAMYLCASSLLATGTGELFFGEGSRLTVL.

The chain employs TRBV27 and TRBJ2-7; D remains ambiguous. Germline lookup yields CDR1 MNHEY and CDR2 SMNVEV (reference sequence). The V gene lost 1 base and the J gene lost 7 bases, with 11 bases spanning the gap. This CDR3 has 13 amino acids. The CDR3 loop is CASSLLSLGEQYF. The CDR3 DNA sequence: TGTGCCAGCAGTTTATTGAGTCTGGGGGAGCAGTACTTC.

This clonotype has a handful of counts. The genes are TRBV27 and TRBJ1-1, with TRBD1 as a possible D gene (6 bases). Per germline, CDR1 MNHEY and CDR2 SMNVEV (reference sequence). This CDR3 is built from 14 residues. Between the trimmed V and J ends, which lost 7 bases and 1 base, there was a span of 13 bases. The CDR3 region is CASTPGHKNTEAFF. CDR3 nucleotides: TGTGCCAGCACCCCGGGACACAAGAACACTGAAGCTTTCTTT.

This clonotype was observed at least ten times. V gene TRBV2 combines with J gene TRBJ1-2; 7 bases match TRBD1. Germline V gives CDR1 SNHLY, CDR2 FYNNEI. The trim removed 4 bases at V and 5 bases at J, leaving 4 bases unmatched. This CDR3 has 13 residues. The CDR3 bases are TGTGCCAGCAGTGCGGGACAGCAATATGGCTACACCTTC. Translated, it gives CASSAGQQYGYTF. The variable domain in full, with the rest retrieved from reference TRBV2 and TRBJ1-2, is EPEVTQTPSHQVTQMGQEVILRCVPISNHLYFYWYRQILGQKVEFLVSFYNNEISEKSEIFDDQFSVERPDGSNFTLKIRSTKLEDSAMYFCASSAGQQYGYTFGSGTRLTVV.

The sample holds many counts of this clonotype. This rearrangement joins TRBV14 to TRBJ2-1, with TRBD2 matching over 7 bases. V shed 1 base, J shed 5 bases, and the junction held 11 bases outside the gene matches. The CDR3 extends over 17 amino acids. CDR1 is SGHDN, CDR2 FVKESK, per germline. The CDR3, as DNA: TGTGCCAGCAGCCAAGGAGGGCTAGCGGCTGGGGACAATGAGCAGTTCTTC. Its translation: CASSQGGLAAGDNEQFF. Full variable domain (outside the CDR3, taken from reference TRBV14 and TRBJ2-1): EAGVTQFPSHSVIEKGQTVTLRCDPISGHDNLYWYRRVMGKEIKFLLHFVKESKQDESGMPNNRFLAERTGGTYSTLKVQPAELEDSGVYFCASSQGGLAAGDNEQFFGPGTRLTVL.

The chain combines TRBV5-1 with TRBJ1-2; D remains ambiguous. This CDR3 is 13 amino acids long. CDR1 is SGHRS and CDR2 is YFSETQ in the germline V gene. V shed 5 bases and J shed 3 bases, with 11 bases lying between them. CDR3 coding DNA: TGCGCCAGCAGACTCTCGGCCTACTATGGCTACACCTTC. Residues: CASRLSAYYGYTF.

This clonotype was counted ten times or more. V is TRBV10-1 and J is TRBJ2-1; D is tentatively TRBD1 or TRBD2 (5 bases each). The germline V and J ends were trimmed by 4 bases and 4 bases, with 8 bases remaining between them. Per germline, CDR1 WNHNN and CDR2 SYGVQD (reference sequence). The CDR3 contains 13 residues. The CDR3 reads CASSAGPYNEQFF. DNA of the CDR3: TGCGCCAGCAGTGCGGGACCTTACAATGAGCAGTTCTTC.